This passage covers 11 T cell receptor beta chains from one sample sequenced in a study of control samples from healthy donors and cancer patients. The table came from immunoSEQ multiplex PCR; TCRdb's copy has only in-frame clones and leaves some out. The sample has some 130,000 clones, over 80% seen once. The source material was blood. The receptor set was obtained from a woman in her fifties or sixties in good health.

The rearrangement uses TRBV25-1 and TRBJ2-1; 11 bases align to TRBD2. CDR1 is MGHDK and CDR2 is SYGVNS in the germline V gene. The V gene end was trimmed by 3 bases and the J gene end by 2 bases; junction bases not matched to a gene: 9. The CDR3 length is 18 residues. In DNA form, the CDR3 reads TGTGCCAGCAGTGAGGGACTAGCGGATCCAATAGCCTACAATGAGCAGTTCTTC. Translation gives CASSEGLADPIAYNEQFF.

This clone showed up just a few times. The CDR3 spells CASSQSYDTYF. CDR3 bases: TGTGCCAGCAGCCAATCGTACGACACGTACTTC. This chain links TRBV7-9 with TRBJ2-7; D is unresolved. CDR3 length: 11 amino acids. V lost 5 bases and J 12 bases, leaving 14 bases between the germline ends. Germline assignment: CDR1 SEHNR and CDR2 FQNEAQ (reference sequence). The entire variable domain, with the rest obtained from reference TRBV7-9 and TRBJ2-7, is as follows: DTGVSQNPRHKITKRGQNVTFRCDPISEHNRLYWYRQTLGQGPEFLTYFQNEAQLEKSRLLSDRFSAERPKGSFSTLEIQRTEQGDSAMYLCASSQSYDTYFGPGTRLTVT.

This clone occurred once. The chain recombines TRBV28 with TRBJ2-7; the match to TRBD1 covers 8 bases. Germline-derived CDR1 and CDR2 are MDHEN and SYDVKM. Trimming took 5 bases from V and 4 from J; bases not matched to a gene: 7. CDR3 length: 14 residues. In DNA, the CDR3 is TGTGCCAGCAGTATTAGACAGGGGTGGTACGAGCAGTACTTC. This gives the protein CASSIRQGWYEQYF.

CDR3 DNA sequence: TGTGCCAGTTGCAGGGGGGGCGACTATGGCTACACCTTC. Its translation is CASCRGGDYGYTF. The V gene is TRBV19, the J gene TRBJ1-2, with 7 bases that match TRBD1. The CDR3 length is 13 residues. Germline V lookup: CDR1 LNHDA, CDR2 SQIVND (reference sequence). Trimming took 8 bases from V and 3 from J; bases not matched to a gene: 6.

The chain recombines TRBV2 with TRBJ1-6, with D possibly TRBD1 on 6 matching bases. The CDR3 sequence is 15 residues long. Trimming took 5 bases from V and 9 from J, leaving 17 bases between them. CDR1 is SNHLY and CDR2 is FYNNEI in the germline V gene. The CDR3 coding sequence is TGTGCCAGCAGTCTCGCGACAGGAAGGGGTTCACCCCTCCACTTT. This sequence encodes CASSLATGRGSPLHF.

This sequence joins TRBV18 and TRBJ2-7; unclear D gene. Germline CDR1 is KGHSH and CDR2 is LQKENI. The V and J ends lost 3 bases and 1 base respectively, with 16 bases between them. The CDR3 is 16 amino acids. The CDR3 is CASSPALTDYSYEQYF. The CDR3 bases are TGTGCCAGCTCACCCGCCTTGACCGATTATTCCTACGAGCAGTACTTC.

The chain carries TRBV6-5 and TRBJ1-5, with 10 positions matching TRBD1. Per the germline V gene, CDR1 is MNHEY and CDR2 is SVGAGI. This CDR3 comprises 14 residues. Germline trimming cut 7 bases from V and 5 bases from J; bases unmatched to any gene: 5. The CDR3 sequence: CASTTGQGDQPQHF. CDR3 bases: TGTGCCAGCACTACAGGACAGGGGGATCAGCCCCAGCATTTT.

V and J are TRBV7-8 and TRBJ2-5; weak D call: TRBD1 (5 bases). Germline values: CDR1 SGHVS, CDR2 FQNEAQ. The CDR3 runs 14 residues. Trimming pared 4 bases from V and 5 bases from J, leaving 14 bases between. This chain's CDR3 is CASSSTDRKETQYF. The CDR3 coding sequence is TGTGCCAGCAGCTCAACCGACAGAAAGGAGACCCAGTACTTC.

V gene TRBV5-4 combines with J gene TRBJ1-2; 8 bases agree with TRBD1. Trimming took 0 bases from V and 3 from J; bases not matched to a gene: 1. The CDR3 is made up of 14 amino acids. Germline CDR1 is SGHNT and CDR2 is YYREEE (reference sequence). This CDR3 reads CASSLGQGYYGYTF. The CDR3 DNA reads TGTGCCAGCAGCTTGGGACAGGGGTACTATGGCTACACCTTC.

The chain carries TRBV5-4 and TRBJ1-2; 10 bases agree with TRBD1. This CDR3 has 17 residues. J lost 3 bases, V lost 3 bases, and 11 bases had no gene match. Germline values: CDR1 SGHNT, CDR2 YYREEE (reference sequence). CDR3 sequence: CASSYGQGGAPYYGYTF. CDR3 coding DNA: TGTGCCAGCAGCTATGGACAGGGGGGCGCTCCATACTATGGCTACACCTTC.

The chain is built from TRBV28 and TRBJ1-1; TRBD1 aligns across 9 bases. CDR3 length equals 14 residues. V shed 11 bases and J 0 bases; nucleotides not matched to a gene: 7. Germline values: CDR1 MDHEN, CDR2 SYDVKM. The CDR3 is CAGGQGIVNTEAFF. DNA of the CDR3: TGTGCCGGGGGACAGGGAATAGTGAACACTGAAGCTTTCTTT.